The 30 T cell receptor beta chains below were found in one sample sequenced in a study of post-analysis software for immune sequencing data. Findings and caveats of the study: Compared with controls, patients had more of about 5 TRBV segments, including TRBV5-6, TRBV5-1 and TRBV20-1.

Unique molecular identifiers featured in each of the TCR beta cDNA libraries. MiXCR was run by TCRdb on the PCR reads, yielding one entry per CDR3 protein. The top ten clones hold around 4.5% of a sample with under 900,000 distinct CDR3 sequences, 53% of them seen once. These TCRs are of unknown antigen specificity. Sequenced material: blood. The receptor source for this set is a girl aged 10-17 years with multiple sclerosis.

Here the CDR3 DNA reads TGTGCCAGCAGCTTAGCGTGGAGAGGGGCTGGGGCCAACGTCCTGACTTTC. It is translated as CASSLAWRGAGANVLTF. The chain employs TRBV7-9 and TRBJ2-6; possibly TRBD1 or TRBD2 for D (5 bases each). V was shortened by 0 bases and J by 2 bases, with 11 bases between the two germline ends. Germline CDR1 is SEHNR and CDR2 is FQNEAQ (reference sequence). This CDR3 region has 17 residues.

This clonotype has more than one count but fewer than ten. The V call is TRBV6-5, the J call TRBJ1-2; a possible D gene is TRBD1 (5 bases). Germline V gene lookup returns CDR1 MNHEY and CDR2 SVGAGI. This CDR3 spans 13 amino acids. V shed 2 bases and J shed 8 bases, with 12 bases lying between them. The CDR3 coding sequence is TGTGCCAGCAGTTACCGGGGCAGGGTGGGCTACACCTTC. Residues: CASSYRGRVGYTF.

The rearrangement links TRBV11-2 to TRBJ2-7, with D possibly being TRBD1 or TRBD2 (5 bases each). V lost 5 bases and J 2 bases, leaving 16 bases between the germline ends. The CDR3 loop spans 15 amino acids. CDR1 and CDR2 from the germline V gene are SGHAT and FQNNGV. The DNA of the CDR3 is TGTGCCAGCAGCCGTAATGGGGGTAGGACCTACGAGCAGTACTTC. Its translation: CASSRNGGRTYEQYF.

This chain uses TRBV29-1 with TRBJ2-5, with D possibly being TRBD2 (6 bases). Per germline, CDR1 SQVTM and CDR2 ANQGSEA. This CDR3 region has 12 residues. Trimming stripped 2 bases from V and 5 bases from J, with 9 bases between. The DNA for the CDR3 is TGCAGCGTTGAAAATGGGGGGGAGACCCAGTACTTC. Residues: CSVENGGETQYF.

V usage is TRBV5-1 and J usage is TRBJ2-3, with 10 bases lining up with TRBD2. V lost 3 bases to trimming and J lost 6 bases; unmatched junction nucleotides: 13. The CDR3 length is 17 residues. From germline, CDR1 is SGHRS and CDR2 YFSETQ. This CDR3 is CASSSGLAVGGMDTQYF. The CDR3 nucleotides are TGCGCCAGCAGCTCCGGACTAGCGGTTGGGGGAATGGATACGCAGTATTTT.

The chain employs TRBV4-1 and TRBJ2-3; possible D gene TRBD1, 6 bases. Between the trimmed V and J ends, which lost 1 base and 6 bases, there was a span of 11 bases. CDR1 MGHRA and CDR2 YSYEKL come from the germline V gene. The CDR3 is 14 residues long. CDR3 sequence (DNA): TGCGCCAGCAGCCAAGGCGACAGGCGCGATACGCAGTATTTT. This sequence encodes CASSQGDRRDTQYF.

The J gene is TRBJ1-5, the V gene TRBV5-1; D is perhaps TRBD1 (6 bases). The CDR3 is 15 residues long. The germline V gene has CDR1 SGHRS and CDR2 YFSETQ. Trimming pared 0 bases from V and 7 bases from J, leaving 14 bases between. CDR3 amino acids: CASSLVSGVGQPQHF. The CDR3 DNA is TGCGCCAGCAGCTTGGTGTCAGGGGTTGGCCAGCCCCAGCATTTT.

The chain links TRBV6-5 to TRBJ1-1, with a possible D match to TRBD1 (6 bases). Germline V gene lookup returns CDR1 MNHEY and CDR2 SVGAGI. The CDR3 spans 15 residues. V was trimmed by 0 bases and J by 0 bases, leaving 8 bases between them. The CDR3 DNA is TGTGCCAGCAGTTACTCGACAGGAATGAACACTGAAGCTTTCTTT. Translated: CASSYSTGMNTEAFF.

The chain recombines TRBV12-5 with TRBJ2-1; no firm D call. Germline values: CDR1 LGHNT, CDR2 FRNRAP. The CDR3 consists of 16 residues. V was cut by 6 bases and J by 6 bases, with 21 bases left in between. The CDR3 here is CASGRPLAGVSNEQFF. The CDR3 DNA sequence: TGTGCTAGTGGCCGACCACTGGCCGGCGTCTCCAATGAGCAGTTCTTC.

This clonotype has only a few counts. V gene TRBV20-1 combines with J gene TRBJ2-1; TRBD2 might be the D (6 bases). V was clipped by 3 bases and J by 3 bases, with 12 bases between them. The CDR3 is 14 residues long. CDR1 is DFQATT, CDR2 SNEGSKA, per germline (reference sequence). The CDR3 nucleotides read TGCAGTGCTAGTGGAGGGGTCGGCTACAATGAGCAGTTCTTC. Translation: CSASGGVGYNEQFF.

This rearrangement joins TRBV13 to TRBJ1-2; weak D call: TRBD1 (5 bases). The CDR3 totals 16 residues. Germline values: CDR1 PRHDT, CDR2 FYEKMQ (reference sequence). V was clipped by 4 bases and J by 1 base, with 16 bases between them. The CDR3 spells CASSSSRRGFNYGYTF. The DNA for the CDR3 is TGTGCCAGCAGCTCTTCCCGGAGGGGATTTAACTATGGCTACACCTTC.

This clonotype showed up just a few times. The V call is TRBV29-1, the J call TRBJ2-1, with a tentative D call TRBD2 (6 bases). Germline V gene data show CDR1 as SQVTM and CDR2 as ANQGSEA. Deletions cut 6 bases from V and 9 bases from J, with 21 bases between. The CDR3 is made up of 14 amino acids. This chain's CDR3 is CSVGALSGVSEQFF. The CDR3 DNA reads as TGCAGCGTCGGCGCCTTATCGGGAGTAAGTGAGCAGTTCTTC.

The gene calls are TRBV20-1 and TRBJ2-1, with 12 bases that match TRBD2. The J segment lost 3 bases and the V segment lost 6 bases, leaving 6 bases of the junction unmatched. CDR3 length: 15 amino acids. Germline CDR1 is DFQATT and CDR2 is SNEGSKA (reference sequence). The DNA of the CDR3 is TGCAGTGCGCTGAGACTAGCGGGAGTCTACAATGAGCAGTTCTTC. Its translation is CSALRLAGVYNEQFF.

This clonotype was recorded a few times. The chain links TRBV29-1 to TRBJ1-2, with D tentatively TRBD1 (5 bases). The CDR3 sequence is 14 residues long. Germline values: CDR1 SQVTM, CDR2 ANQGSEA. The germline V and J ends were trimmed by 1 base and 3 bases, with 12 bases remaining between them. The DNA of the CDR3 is TGCAGCGTTGAAGGAGCAGGGTACGACTATGGCTACACCTTC. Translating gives CSVEGAGYDYGYTF.

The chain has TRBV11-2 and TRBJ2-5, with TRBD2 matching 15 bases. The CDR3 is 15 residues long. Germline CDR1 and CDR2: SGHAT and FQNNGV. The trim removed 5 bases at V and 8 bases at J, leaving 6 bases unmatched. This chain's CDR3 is CASSLGLAGGLTQYF. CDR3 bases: TGTGCCAGCAGCCTTGGACTAGCGGGGGGGCTAACCCAGTACTTC. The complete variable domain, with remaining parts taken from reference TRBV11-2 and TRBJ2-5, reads EAGVAQSPRYKIIEKRQSVAFWCNPISGHATLYWYQQILGQGPKLLIQFQNNGVVDDSQLPKDRFSAERLKGVDSTLKIQPAKLEDSAVYLCASSLGLAGGLTQYFGPGTRLLVL.

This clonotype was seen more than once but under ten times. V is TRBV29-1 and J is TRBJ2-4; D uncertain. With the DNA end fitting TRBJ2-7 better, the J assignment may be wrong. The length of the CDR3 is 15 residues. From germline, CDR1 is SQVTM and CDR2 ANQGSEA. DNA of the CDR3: TGCAGCGTGTCCGACCCCCAAGGAAGAAACTACGAGCAGTACTTC. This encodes CSVSDPQGRNYEQYF.

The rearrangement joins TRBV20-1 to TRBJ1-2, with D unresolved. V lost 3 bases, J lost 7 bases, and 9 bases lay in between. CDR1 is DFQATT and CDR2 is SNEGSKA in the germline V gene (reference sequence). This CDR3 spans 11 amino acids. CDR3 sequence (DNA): TGCAGTGCTAGTTTCGTTTCTGGCTACACCTTC. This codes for CSASFVSGYTF.

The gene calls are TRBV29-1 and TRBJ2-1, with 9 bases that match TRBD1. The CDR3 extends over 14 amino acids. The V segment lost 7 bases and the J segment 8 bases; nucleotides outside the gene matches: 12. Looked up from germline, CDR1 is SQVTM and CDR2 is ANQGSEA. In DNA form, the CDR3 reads TGCAGCGAGACCGGGACAGGGAATAGCGATGAGCAGTTCTTC. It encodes CSETGTGNSDEQFF.

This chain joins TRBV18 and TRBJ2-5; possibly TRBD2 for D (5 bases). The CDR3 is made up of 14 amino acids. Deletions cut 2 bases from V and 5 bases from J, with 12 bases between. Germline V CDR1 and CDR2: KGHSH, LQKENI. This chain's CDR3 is CASSPDERGETQYF. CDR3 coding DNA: TGTGCCAGCTCACCAGATGAGAGAGGGGAGACCCAGTACTTC.

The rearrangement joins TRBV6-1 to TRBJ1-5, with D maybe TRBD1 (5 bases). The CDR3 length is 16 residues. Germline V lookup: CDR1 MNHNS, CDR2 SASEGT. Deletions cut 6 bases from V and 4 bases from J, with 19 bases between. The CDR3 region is CASRGLGSGPNQPQHF. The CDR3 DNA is TGTGCCAGCAGGGGTCTTGGGTCGGGACCAAATCAGCCCCAGCATTTT.

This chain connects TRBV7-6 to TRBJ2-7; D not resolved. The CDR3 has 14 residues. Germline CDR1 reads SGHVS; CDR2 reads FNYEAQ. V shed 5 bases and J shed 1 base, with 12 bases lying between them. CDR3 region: CASSAVSPSYEQYF. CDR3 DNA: TGTGCCAGCAGCGCCGTGTCGCCGTCCTACGAGCAGTACTTC.

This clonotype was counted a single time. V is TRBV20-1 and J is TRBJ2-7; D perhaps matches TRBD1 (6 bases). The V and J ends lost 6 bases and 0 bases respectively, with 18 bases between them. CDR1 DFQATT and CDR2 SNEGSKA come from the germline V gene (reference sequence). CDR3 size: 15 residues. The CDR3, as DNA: TGCAGTGCCCTGAACGGACAGAGTAGCTCCTACGAGCAGTACTTC. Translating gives CSALNGQSSSYEQYF.

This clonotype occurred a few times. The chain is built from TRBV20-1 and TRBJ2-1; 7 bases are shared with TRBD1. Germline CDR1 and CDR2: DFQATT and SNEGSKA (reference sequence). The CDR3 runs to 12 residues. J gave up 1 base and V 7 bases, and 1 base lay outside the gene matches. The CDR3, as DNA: TGCAGTGGGGACAGTTCCTACAATGAGCAGTTCTTC. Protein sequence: CSGDSSYNEQFF.

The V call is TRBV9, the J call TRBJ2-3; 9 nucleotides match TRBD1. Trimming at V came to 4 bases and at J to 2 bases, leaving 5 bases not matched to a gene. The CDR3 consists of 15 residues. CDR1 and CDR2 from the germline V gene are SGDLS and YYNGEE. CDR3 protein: CASSTRDRDTDTQYF. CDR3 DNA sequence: TGTGCCAGCAGCACACGGGACAGGGACACAGATACGCAGTATTTT.

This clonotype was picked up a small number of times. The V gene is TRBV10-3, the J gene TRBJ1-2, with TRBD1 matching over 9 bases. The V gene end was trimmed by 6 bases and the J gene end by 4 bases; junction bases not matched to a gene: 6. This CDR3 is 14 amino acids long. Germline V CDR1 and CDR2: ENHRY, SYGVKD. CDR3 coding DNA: TGTGCCATCAGAGGACAGGGGCGGATCTATGGCTACACCTTC. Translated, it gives CAIRGQGRIYGYTF.

In DNA, the CDR3 is TGCAGTGCTAGACCCCCGGGGGCGGCGGCCCAAGAGACCCAGTACTTC. Translated: CSARPPGAAAQETQYF. The V gene is TRBV20-1, the J gene TRBJ2-5; D could derive from TRBD1 or TRBD2 (6 bases each). The CDR3 contains 16 residues. With 2 bases removed from V and 1 base from J, the gap between germline ends came to 17 bases. Germline CDR1 DFQATT, CDR2 SNEGSKA (reference sequence).

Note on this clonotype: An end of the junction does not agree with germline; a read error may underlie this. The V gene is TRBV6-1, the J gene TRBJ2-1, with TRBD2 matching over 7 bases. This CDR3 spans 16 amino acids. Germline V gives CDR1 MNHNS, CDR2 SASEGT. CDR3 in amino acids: CANSEPGGITYNEQFF. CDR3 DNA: TGTGCCAACAGTGAGCCCGGGGGGATTACCTACAATGAGCAGTTCTTC.

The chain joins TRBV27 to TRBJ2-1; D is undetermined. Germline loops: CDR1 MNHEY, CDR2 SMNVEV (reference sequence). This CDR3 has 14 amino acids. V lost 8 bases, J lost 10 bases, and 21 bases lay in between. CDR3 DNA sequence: TGTGCCAGCTCACCCAGGTTGGGTTCTCGCGAGCAGTTCTTC. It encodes CASSPRLGSREQFF.

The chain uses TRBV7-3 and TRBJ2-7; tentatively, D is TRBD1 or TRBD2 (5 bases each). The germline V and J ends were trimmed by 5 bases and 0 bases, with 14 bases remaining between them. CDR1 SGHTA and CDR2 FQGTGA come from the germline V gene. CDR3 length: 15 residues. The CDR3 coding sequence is TGTGCCAGCAGCCAAACCGGGACGGACTCCTACGAGCAGTACTTC. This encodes CASSQTGTDSYEQYF.

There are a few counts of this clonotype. The CDR3 loop reads CASSSTLAGAYNEQFF. Here the CDR3 DNA reads TGCGCCAGCAGCTCGACATTAGCGGGGGCCTACAATGAGCAGTTCTTC. The chain recombines TRBV5-1 with TRBJ2-1; TRBD2 aligns across 9 bases. The V gene's germline CDR1 is SGHRS and CDR2 YFSETQ. The J segment lost 2 bases and the V segment lost 3 bases, leaving 6 bases of the junction unmatched. The CDR3 contains 16 residues.